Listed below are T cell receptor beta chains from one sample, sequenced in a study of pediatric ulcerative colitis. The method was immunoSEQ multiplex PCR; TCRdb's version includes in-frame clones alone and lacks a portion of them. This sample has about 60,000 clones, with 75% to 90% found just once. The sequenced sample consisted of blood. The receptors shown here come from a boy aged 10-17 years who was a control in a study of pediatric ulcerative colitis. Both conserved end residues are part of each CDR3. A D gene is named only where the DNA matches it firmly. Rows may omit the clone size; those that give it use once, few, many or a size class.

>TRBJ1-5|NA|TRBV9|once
TGTGCCAGCAGCGTACACTCCCATAGCAATCAGCCCCAGCATTTT
CASSVHSHSNQPQHF
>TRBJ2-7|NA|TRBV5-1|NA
TGCGCCAGCAGCCCGGACAGGGAGGGGTACTACGAGCAGTACTTC
CASSPDREGYYEQYF
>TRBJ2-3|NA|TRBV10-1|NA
TGCGCCAGCAGTGCTGGGGCCTGGGAAGATACGCAGTATTTT
CASSAGAWEDTQYF
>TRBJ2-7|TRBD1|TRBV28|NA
TGTGCCAGCAGCCCGGGACAGGGGCGTTCCTACGAGCAGTACTTC
CASSPGQGRSYEQYF
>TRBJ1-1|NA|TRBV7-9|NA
TGTGCCAGCAGCTCCCCACCATTAGACGGCGCGGCTGAAGCTTTCTTT
CASSSPPLDGAAEAFF
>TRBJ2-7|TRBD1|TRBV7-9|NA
TGTGCCAGCAGCGTGGGTAGGGGGCTTGGATACGAGCAGTACTTC
CASSVGRGLGYEQYF
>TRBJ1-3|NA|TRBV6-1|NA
TGTGCCAGCAATGGACAGCCAGGAAACACCATATATTTT
CASNGQPGNTIYF
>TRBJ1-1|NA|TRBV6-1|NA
TGTGCCAGCAGTGAAGGGGCAGGGGCGAACACTGAAGCTTTCTTT
CASSEGAGANTEAFF
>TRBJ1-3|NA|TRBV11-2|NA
TGTGCCAGCAGCTTAGTATACAGGGCCAGCGGAAACACCATATATTTT
CASSLVYRASGNTIYF
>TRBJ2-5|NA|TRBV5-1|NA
TGCGCCAGCAGCTTGGACTACCTTGCGACCCAGTACTTC
CASSLDYLATQYF
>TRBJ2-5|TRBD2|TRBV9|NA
TGTGCCAGCAGCCCGATAGCGGGGAACCGGGAGACCCAGTACTTC
CASSPIAGNRETQYF
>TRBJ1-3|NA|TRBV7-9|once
TGTGCCAGCAGCTACAACTCTGGAAACACCATATATTTT
CASSYNSGNTIYF
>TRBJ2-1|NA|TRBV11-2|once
TGTGCCAGCAGCTTAATTCGGCGCTCCTCCTACAATGAGCAGTTCTTC
CASSLIRRSSYNEQFF
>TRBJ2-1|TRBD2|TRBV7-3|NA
TGTGCCAGCAGCTTATCCAGCGGGAGCGCTGAGCAGTTCTTC
CASSLSSGSAEQFF
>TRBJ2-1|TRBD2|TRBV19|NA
TGTGCCAGTAGTATATCTAGCGGGGTCCTCAATGAGCAGTTCTTC
CASSISSGVLNEQFF
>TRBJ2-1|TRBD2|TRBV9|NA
TGTGCCAGCAGCCCCGACCGACTAGCGGGAGTACACGAGCAGTTCTTC
CASSPDRLAGVHEQFF
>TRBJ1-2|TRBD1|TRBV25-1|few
TGTGCCAGCAGTTACCGACAGGGCTATGGCTACACCTTC
CASSYRQGYGYTF
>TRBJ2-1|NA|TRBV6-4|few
TGTGCCAGCAGAGACGGCGGGGGCACCAGTAATGAGCAGTTCTTC
CASRDGGGTSNEQFF
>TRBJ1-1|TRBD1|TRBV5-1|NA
TGCGCCAGCAGCCACGGGACAGAGAACACTGAAGCTTTCTTT
CASSHGTENTEAFF
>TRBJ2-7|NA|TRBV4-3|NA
TGCGCCAGCAGCCAAGATCTGGGGACCAAGAAAGACGAGCAGTACTTC
CASSQDLGTKKDEQYF
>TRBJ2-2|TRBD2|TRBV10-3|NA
TGTGCCACCCGCTTTTTTAGCGGGAGGGCGGGCGGGGAGCTGTTTTTT
CATRFFSGRAGGELFF